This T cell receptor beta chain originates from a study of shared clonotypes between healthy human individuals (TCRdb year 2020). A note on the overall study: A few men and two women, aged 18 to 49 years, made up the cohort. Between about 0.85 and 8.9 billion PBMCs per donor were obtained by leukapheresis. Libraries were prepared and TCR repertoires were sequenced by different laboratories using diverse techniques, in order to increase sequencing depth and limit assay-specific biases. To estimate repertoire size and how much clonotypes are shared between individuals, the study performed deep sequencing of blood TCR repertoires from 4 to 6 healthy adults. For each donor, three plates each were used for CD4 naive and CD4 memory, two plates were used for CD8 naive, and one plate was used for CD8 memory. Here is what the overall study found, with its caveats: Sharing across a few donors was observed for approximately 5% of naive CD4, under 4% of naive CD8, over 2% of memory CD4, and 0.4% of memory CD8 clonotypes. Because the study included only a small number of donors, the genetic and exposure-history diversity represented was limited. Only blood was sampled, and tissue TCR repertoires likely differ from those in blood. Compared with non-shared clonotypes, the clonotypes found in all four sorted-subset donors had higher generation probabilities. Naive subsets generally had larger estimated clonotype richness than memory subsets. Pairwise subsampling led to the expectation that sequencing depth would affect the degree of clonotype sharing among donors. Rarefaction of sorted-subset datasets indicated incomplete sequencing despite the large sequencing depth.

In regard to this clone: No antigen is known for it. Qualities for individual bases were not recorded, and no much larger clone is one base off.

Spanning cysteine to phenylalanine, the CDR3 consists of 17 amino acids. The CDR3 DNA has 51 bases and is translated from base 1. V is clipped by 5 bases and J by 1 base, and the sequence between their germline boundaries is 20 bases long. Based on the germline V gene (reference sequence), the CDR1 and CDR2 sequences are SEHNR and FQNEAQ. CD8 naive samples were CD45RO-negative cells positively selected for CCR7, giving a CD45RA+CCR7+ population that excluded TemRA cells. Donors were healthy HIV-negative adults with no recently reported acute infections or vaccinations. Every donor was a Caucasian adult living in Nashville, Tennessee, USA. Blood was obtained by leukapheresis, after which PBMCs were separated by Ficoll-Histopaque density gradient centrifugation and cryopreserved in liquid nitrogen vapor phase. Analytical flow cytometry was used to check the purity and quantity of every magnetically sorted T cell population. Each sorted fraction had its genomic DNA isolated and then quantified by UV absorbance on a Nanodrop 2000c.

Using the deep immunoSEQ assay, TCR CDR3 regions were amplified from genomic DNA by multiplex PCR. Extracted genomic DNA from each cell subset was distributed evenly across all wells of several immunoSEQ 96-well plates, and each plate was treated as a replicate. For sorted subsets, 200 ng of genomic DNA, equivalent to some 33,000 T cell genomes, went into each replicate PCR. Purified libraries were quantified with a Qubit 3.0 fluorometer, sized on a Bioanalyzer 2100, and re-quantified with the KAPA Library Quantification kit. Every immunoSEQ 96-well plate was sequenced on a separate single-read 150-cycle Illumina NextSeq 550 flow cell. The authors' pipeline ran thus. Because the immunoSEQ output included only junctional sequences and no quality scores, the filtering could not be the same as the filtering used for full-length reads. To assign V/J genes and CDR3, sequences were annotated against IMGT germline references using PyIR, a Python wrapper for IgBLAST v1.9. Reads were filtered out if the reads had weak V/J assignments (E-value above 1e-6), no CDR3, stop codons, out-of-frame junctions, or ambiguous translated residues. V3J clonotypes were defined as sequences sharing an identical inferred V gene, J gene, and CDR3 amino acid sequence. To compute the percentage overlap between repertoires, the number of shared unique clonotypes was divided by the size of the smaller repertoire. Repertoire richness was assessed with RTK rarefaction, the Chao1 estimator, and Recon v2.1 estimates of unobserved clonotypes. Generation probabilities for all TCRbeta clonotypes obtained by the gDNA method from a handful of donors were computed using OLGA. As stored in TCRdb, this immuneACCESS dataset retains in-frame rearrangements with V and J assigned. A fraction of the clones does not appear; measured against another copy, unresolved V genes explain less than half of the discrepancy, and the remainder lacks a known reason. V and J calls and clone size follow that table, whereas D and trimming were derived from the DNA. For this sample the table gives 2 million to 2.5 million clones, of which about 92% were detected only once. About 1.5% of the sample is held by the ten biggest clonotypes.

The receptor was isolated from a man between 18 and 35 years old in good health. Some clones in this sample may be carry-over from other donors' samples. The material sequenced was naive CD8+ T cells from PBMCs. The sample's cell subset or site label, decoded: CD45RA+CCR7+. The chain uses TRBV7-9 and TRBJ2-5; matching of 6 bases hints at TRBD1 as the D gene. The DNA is TGTGCCAGCAGCCCAAGGGTGGGGGCGCCTCCCCAAGAGACCCAGTACTTC. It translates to CASSPRVGAPPQETQYF.